The 22 T cell receptor beta chains below come from one sample, sequenced in a study of T cell responses to AZD1222 COVID-19 vaccine. Method: immunoSEQ multiplex PCR; TCRdb's copy keeps in-frame clones and lacks some. The profile shows under 150,000 clones, roughly 92% of them singletons. Specimen: peripheral blood, collected 28 days after the second AZD1222 dose. The source is an adult who received the AZD1222 COVID-19 vaccine.

The genes are TRBV19 and TRBJ2-7, with TRBD1 matching over 7 bases. This CDR3 comprises 17 residues. J lost 1 base, V lost 6 bases, and 15 bases had no gene match. The germline CDR1 and CDR2 sequences are LNHDA and SQIVND (reference sequence). CDR3 in DNA: TGTGCCAGTAGCAGCCCCTTCGGGGACAGTTTATCCTACGAGCAGTACTTC. Its protein product is CASSSPFGDSLSYEQYF. The full variable domain, with the rest looked up from reference TRBV19 and TRBJ2-7, is DGGITQSPKYLFRKEGQNVTLSCEQNLNHDAMYWYRQDPGQGLRLIYYSQIVNDFQKGDIAEGYSVSREKKESFPLTVTSAQKNPTAFYLCASSSPFGDSLSYEQYFGPGTRLTVT.

The J gene is TRBJ2-2, the V gene TRBV6-5, with D unresolved. This CDR3 comprises 13 residues. Trimming shortened V by 6 bases and J by 2 bases, and 7 bases separated the two germline ends. The germline V gene encodes CDR1 MNHEY and CDR2 SVGAGI. CDR3 in amino acids: CASRVGNTGELFF. The CDR3 DNA reads as TGTGCCAGCAGGGTAGGAAACACCGGGGAGCTGTTTTTT.

This clone was counted a few times. This rearrangement joins TRBV27 to TRBJ2-2; D is undetermined. V gave up 3 bases and J gave up 6 bases, with 14 bases separating them. The V gene's germline CDR1 is MNHEY and CDR2 SMNVEV (reference sequence). The CDR3 has 15 amino acids. The CDR3 reads CASSFRRGIAGELFF. CDR3 DNA: TGTGCCAGCAGTTTTCGTCGTGGGATCGCCGGGGAGCTGTTTTTT.

About this clone itself: In the same sample, other DNA sequences code for this CDR3. This chain links TRBV7-2 with TRBJ1-1; possible D gene TRBD1, 6 bases. V dropped 5 bases and J dropped 0 bases, with 13 bases sitting between them. The CDR3 covers 15 residues. Germline V lookup: CDR1 SGHTA, CDR2 FQGNSA. Here the CDR3 DNA reads TGTGCCAGCAGCCCCGAAGGGGACATGAACACTGAAGCTTTCTTT. Translating it yields CASSPEGDMNTEAFF.

The V call is TRBV3-1 (or the pseudogene TRBV3-2), the J call TRBJ1-2; 9 nucleotides align to TRBD1. The junction had 8 bases not matched to a gene; V was cut back by 1 base and J by 8 bases. Germline loops: CDR1 LGHDT, CDR2 YNNKEL (reference sequence). The CDR3 consists of 15 residues. CDR3 in DNA: TGTGCCAGCAGCCAAGTAAACAGGGGGCTACGGGGCTACACCTTC. This translates into CASSQVNRGLRGYTF.

This clone was detected ten times or more. The CDR3 sequence: CAWSPPLNRGPTEAFF. The CDR3 nucleotides are TGTGCCTGGAGTCCGCCACTAAACAGGGGGCCCACTGAAGCTTTCTTT. The V gene is TRBV30, the J gene TRBJ1-1, with 9 bases aligning to TRBD1. This CDR3 is 16 amino acids long. Germline CDR1 reads GTSNPN; CDR2 reads SVGIG (reference sequence). Trimming at V came to 2 bases and at J to 4 bases, leaving 11 bases not matched to a gene.

CDR3 in amino acids: CASSEAWAGGVQPQHF. Here the CDR3 DNA reads TGTGCCAGCAGTGAAGCGTGGGCAGGGGGCGTTCAGCCCCAGCATTTT. The V gene is TRBV2, the J gene TRBJ1-5; 8 bases agree with TRBD1. The CDR3 loop spans 16 amino acids. V trimming: 0 bases; J trimming: 6 bases; junction bases outside the gene matches: 7. Germline-derived CDR1 and CDR2 are SNHLY and FYNNEI.

The chain joins TRBV27 to TRBJ2-2; D might be TRBD1 or TRBD2, each matching 6 bases. Trimming stripped 5 bases from V and 1 base from J, with 14 bases between. Germline lookup yields CDR1 MNHEY and CDR2 SMNVEV (reference sequence). The CDR3 contains 16 residues. CDR3 region: CASSPGAGLNTGELFF. In DNA, the CDR3 is TGTGCCAGCAGTCCGGGGGCGGGTTTGAACACCGGGGAGCTGTTTTTT.

The chain carries TRBV29-1 and TRBJ1-2, with no clear D. This CDR3 region has 13 residues. Germline V CDR1 and CDR2: SQVTM, ANQGSEA. Trimming removed 2 bases at V and 0 bases at J, with 7 bases between. CDR3 sequence (DNA): TGCAGCGTTGAAAGTGGAGCTAACTATGGCTACACCTTC. This gives the protein CSVESGANYGYTF.

This clone was counted once. The gene calls are TRBV18 and TRBJ2-4; 7 positions agree with TRBD2. Germline CDR1 reads KGHSH; CDR2 reads LQKENI. V lost 5 bases, J lost 0 bases, and 1 base stayed unmatched. The CDR3 totals 14 residues. The CDR3 DNA reads TGTGCCAGCTCAAGCGGGGTAGCCAAAAACATTCAGTACTTC. Translating it yields CASSSGVAKNIQYF.

The CDR3 DNA sequence: TGTGCCAGTAGGGTACAGGGGGGGAACACCGGGGAGCTGTTTTTT. Translation gives CASRVQGGNTGELFF. The rearrangement uses TRBV19 and TRBJ2-2; TRBD1 aligns across 8 bases. The CDR3 has 15 amino acids. Germline lookup yields CDR1 LNHDA and CDR2 SQIVND (reference sequence). J was trimmed by 1 base and V by 6 bases; bases with no gene match: 4.

The chain joins TRBV6-2 or TRBV6-3 to TRBJ1-5; unclear D gene. Germline CDR1 and CDR2: MNHEY and SVGEGT. The CDR3 has 15 residues. Deletions cut 4 bases from V and 3 bases from J, with 13 bases between. CDR3 nucleotides: TGTGCCAGCAGTTCCCCGGGAGGATACAATCAGCCCCAGCATTTT. Protein product: CASSSPGGYNQPQHF.

The chain employs TRBV2 and TRBJ1-2; the D gene is possibly TRBD1 (6 bases). From germline, CDR1 is SNHLY and CDR2 FYNNEI. CDR3 length: 13 residues. V was shortened by 8 bases and J by 1 base, with 11 bases between the two germline ends. The CDR3 loop reads CASAGTFNYGYTF. CDR3 bases: TGTGCCAGCGCCGGGACATTTAACTATGGCTACACCTTC.

The chain employs TRBV6-5 and TRBJ2-2; D is perhaps TRBD2 (7 bases). The V end lost 6 bases, the J end lost 14 bases, and 16 bases lay between the germline ends. Germline V gene sequence: CDR1 MNHEY, CDR2 SVGAGI. This CDR3 is 12 amino acids long. DNA for the CDR3: TGTGCCAGCAGAGGGGAGGGACACCTACTGTTTTTT. Amino acid sequence: CASRGEGHLLFF.

This chain uses TRBV7-2 with TRBJ2-1; the match to TRBD2 covers 9 bases. The germline CDR1 and CDR2 sequences are SGHTA and FQGNSA. Trimming removed 1 base from V and 7 bases from J; junction bases left unmatched: 8. This CDR3 is 16 amino acids long. CDR3 sequence: CASSLELAGSRNEQFF. The CDR3 DNA reads as TGTGCCAGCAGCTTAGAACTAGCGGGTTCTCGGAATGAGCAGTTCTTC.

The chain joins TRBV7-3 to TRBJ1-2; TRBD1 might be the D (6 bases). The CDR3 sequence is 14 residues long. Between the trimmed V and J ends, which lost 3 bases and 7 bases, there was a span of 15 bases. The germline V gene has CDR1 SGHTA and CDR2 FQGTGA. In DNA, the CDR3 is TGTGCCAGCAGCTTCGGCGGGGGCGGGTCTGGCTACACCTTC. Protein sequence: CASSFGGGGSGYTF.

This chain uses TRBV11-3 with TRBJ2-1, with 11 bases fitting TRBD2. The J segment lost 4 bases and the V segment lost 5 bases, leaving 4 bases of the junction unmatched. The CDR3 contains 15 residues. CDR1 SGHNT and CDR2 YENEEA come from the germline V gene. The CDR3 sequence: CASSRTSGGYNEQFF. Here the CDR3 DNA reads TGTGCCAGCAGCCGCACTAGCGGGGGATACAATGAGCAGTTCTTC.

V usage is TRBV6-6 and J usage is TRBJ1-2; a possible D gene is TRBD1 (5 bases). The V end was cut by 2 bases, the J end by 0 bases, with 13 bases between. This CDR3 is 16 amino acids long. CDR1 and CDR2 (germline): MNHNY, SVGAGI (reference sequence). The CDR3 nucleotides are TGTGCCAGCAGTTACGCGCAGGGCCCCGCTAACTATGGCTACACCTTC. It yields the protein CASSYAQGPANYGYTF.

V and J are TRBV12-3 or TRBV12-4 and TRBJ1-3; the D gene is possibly TRBD1 (5 bases). V lost 7 bases, J lost 7 bases, and 14 bases lay in between. The CDR3 has 13 residues. CDR3 bases: TGTGCCAGCACCCTCGGAGGGACTAACACCATATATTTT. Translation: CASTLGGTNTIYF.

The chain employs TRBV6-5 and TRBJ1-2, with a weak D call TRBD1 (5 bases). Per the germline V gene, CDR1 is MNHEY and CDR2 is SVGAGI. V shed 5 bases and J shed 7 bases, with 11 bases lying between them. The CDR3 length is 12 residues. CDR3 sequence: CASSNQGFGYTF. CDR3 in DNA: TGTGCCAGCAGTAATCAGGGTTTTGGCTACACCTTC.

V is TRBV11-1 and J is TRBJ1-2, with D hard to call. The CDR3 is 15 amino acids. Deletions cut 2 bases from V and 1 base from J, with 11 bases between. Germline CDR1 and CDR2: SGHAT and FQDESV (reference sequence). This CDR3 is CASSLSSGNNYGYTF. The CDR3 DNA reads TGTGCCAGCAGCTTATCCAGCGGGAATAACTATGGCTACACCTTC.

The rearrangement joins TRBV2 to TRBJ1-2; D is possibly TRBD1 (6 bases). Trimming cost V 6 bases and J 4 bases, with 18 bases left between them. Germline V gene lookup returns CDR1 SNHLY and CDR2 FYNNEI. The CDR3 length is 15 residues. The CDR3 coding sequence is TGTGCCAGCAGCGGGTTGAGGGGGAGGACCTATGGCTACACCTTC. Encoded protein: CASSGLRGRTYGYTF.